This T cell receptor (beta chain) was captured in a study of blood T cell repertoires in COVID-19. Sequencing used immunoSEQ multiplex PCR; TCRdb keeps in-frame clones, though not all of them. The data hold roughly 300,000 clones, with roughly nine tenths observed a single time. Trimming removed 7 bases from V and 6 bases from J, with 16 bases in between. The CDR3 length is 14 residues. In germline, CDR1 is MNHNY, CDR2 SVGAGI (reference sequence). Source material: peripheral blood. The TCR sequence derives from a woman in her twenties or thirties with COVID-19, enrolled during active disease. The chain combines TRBV6-6 with TRBJ1-5, with D possibly matching TRBD1 (6 bases). CDR3 sequence (DNA): TGTGCCAGCACTCCGGCCACAGGGATTCAGCCCCAGCATTTT. Its translation: CASTPATGIQPQHF.